A few counts support the clone carrying this T cell receptor (beta chain). These data belong to a study of T cell responses to AZD1222 COVID-19 vaccine. This table comes from immunoSEQ multiplex PCR, and its TCRdb copy is limited to in-frame clones, with some not included. The table lists over 120,000 clones, around 90% of them singletons. V shed 0 bases and J shed 1 base, with 8 bases lying between them. There are 15 residues in the CDR3. Germline V gene data show CDR1 as SGHTS and CDR2 as YDEGEE. The sequencing used peripheral blood, collected on day 0 of AZD1222 vaccination. The source is an adult in good health. The chain combines TRBV5-8 with TRBJ2-1; no clear D. The CDR3 DNA is TGTGCCAGCAGCTTGGTTGATCTATCCTACAATGAGCAGTTCTTC. The encoded protein is CASSLVDLSYNEQFF.